A single sample gave rise to the 25 T cell receptor beta chains below, sequenced in a study of cytomegalovirus exposure and HLA in healthy donors. The PCR made use of 60 Vbeta and 13 Jbeta primers. Data came from immunoSEQ multiplex PCR; TCRdb stores just in-frame clones and leaves some out. The repertoire holds about 140,000 clones, 65% to 80% seen once, with approximately 10% in the top ten. Sequences were obtained from PBMCs. All receptors come from a woman in her 50s in good health and CMV-seropositive.

This rearrangement joins TRBV5-1 to TRBJ1-6; D is possibly TRBD1 (6 bases). From germline, CDR1 is SGHRS and CDR2 YFSETQ. Trimming removed 1 base from V and 7 bases from J, with 12 bases in between. The CDR3 is 15 residues long. The CDR3 bases are TGCGCCAGCAGCTTGCAGGGGCTACGGAATTCACCCCTCCACTTT. Protein product: CASSLQGLRNSPLHF.

This clone was seen only a few times. The chain combines TRBV9 with TRBJ1-6, with D unclear. Trimming took off 0 bases at V and 10 bases at J, with 17 bases between the two ends. CDR3 length: 16 amino acids. In germline, CDR1 is SGDLS, CDR2 YYNGEE. The CDR3 DNA reads TGTGCCAGCAGCGTAGCAGGCGATATGGCATGGTCACCCCTCCACTTT. Residues: CASSVAGDMAWSPLHF.

A few counts support this clone. The rearrangement joins TRBV4-1 to TRBJ2-5; D perhaps matches TRBD2 (6 bases). CDR3 length equals 19 residues. Germline loops: CDR1 MGHRA, CDR2 YSYEKL. V was clipped by 0 bases and J by 4 bases, with 24 bases between them. The CDR3 region has the DNA TGCGCCAGCAGCCAAGATGCAGGGACTCTATCTTTGGAGCGAGAGACCCAGTACTTC. It codes for CASSQDAGTLSLERETQYF.

The rearrangement links TRBV6-1 to TRBJ1-2; no definite D call. Trimming took 7 bases from V and 2 from J, leaving 11 bases between them. This CDR3 comprises 13 residues. Germline CDR1 is MNHNS and CDR2 is SASEGT. Here the CDR3 DNA reads TGTGCCAGCACAATCATTCTAAACTATGGCTACACCTTC. Translated, it gives CASTIILNYGYTF.

V is TRBV4-1 and J is TRBJ2-7, with TRBD2 identical over 8 bases. CDR3 length: 16 residues. In germline, CDR1 is MGHRA, CDR2 YSYEKL. Trimming cost V 0 bases and J 3 bases; bases outside gene matches: 7. DNA for the CDR3: TGCGCCAGCAGCCAAGATCTCGAAAGCGGGGGCTACGAGCAGTACTTC. As protein: CASSQDLESGGYEQYF.

V is TRBV30 and J is TRBJ1-6, with D possibly TRBD1 on 6 matching bases. The CDR3 loop spans 16 amino acids. Per germline, CDR1 GTSNPN and CDR2 SVGIG (reference sequence). The germline V and J ends were trimmed by 2 bases and 7 bases, with 18 bases remaining between them. The CDR3 loop reads CAWSLTTGTLNSPLHF. The CDR3 DNA reads TGTGCCTGGAGTCTAACAACCGGGACACTCAATTCACCCCTCCACTTT.

The chain links TRBV5-1 to TRBJ1-5, with D possibly matching TRBD1 (5 bases). The germline V gene encodes CDR1 SGHRS and CDR2 YFSETQ. Trimming shortened V by 1 base and J by 0 bases, and 11 bases separated the two germline ends. The CDR3 extends over 16 amino acids. The CDR3 bases are TGCGCCAGCAGCTTGAATTCAGGGAATAGCAATCAGCCCCAGCATTTT. Translation gives CASSLNSGNSNQPQHF.

The rearrangement joins TRBV28 to TRBJ2-2; D is uncertain. This CDR3 region has 14 residues. Trimming shortened V by 6 bases and J by 1 base, and 9 bases separated the two germline ends. CDR1 is MDHEN, CDR2 SYDVKM, per germline. CDR3 residues: CASSRTENTGELFF. CDR3 in DNA: TGTGCCAGCAGCCGAACAGAGAACACCGGGGAGCTGTTTTTT.

The chain uses TRBV11-2 and TRBJ2-7; the match to TRBD2 covers 13 bases. V shed 5 bases, J shed 6 bases, and the junction held 7 bases outside the gene matches. The CDR3 is made up of 15 amino acids. From germline, CDR1 is SGHAT and CDR2 FQNNGV. For the CDR3, the DNA is TGTGCCAGCAGCAGGACTAGCGGGGGCCACGGCGAGCAGTACTTC. Its translation: CASSRTSGGHGEQYF.

The V call is TRBV5-1, the J call TRBJ2-7, with no clear D. Trimming took off 0 bases at V and 5 bases at J, with 6 bases between the two ends. Per germline, CDR1 SGHRS and CDR2 YFSETQ. The CDR3 covers 12 residues. The CDR3 DNA is TGCGCCAGCAGCTTGGAGAGCAACGAGCAGTACTTC. It specifies CASSLESNEQYF.

The chain combines TRBV6-5 with TRBJ1-2; D is perhaps TRBD1 (5 bases). The CDR3 has 12 amino acids. CDR1 is MNHEY and CDR2 is SVGAGI in the germline V gene. Trimming took 5 bases from V and 11 from J, leaving 15 bases between them. The CDR3 here is CASSPPDRRYTF. CDR3 DNA: TGTGCCAGCAGTCCCCCAGACAGAAGGTACACCTTC.

Only a few counts were recorded for this clone. V and J are TRBV11-2 and TRBJ2-7; D might be TRBD2 (5 bases). This CDR3 spans 14 amino acids. Germline CDR1 and CDR2: SGHAT and FQNNGV. V was trimmed by 1 base and J by 3 bases, leaving 10 bases between them. CDR3 sequence reads: CASSLGSRGYEQYF. The CDR3 nucleotides read TGTGCCAGCAGCTTAGGATCCCGGGGCTACGAGCAGTACTTC. The full variable domain, in which reference TRBV11-2 and TRBJ2-7 provide the parts outside the CDR3, is EAGVAQSPRYKIIEKRQSVAFWCNPISGHATLYWYQQILGQGPKLLIQFQNNGVVDDSQLPKDRFSAERLKGVDSTLKIQPAKLEDSAVYLCASSLGSRGYEQYFGPGTRLTVT.

This clone is a singleton in its sample. The V gene is TRBV7-3, the J gene TRBJ2-5, with 15 nucleotides matching TRBD2. This CDR3 contains 16 residues. Germline V gives CDR1 SGHTA, CDR2 FQGTGA. J lost 5 bases, V lost 5 bases, and 6 bases had no gene match. DNA for the CDR3: TGTGCCAGCAGCCCTCGGACTAGCGGGGGGGCGGAGACCCAGTACTTC. Translating it yields CASSPRTSGGAETQYF.

This CDR3 is CASSPGLAGGSFSYEQYF. CDR3 DNA: TGCGCCAGCAGTCCTGGACTAGCGGGGGGCTCCTTCTCCTACGAGCAGTACTTC. This chain joins TRBV5-1 and TRBJ2-7; 14 nucleotides match TRBD2. With V trimmed by 5 bases and J by 0 bases, 10 bases remained unmatched. The CDR3 is made up of 18 amino acids. CDR1 and CDR2 (germline): SGHRS, YFSETQ. Drawing the rest from reference TRBV5-1 and TRBJ2-7, the complete variable domain is KAGVTQTPRYLIKTRGQQVTLSCSPISGHRSVSWYQQTPGQGLQFLFEYFSETQRNKGNFPGRFSGRQFSNSRSEMNVSTLELGDSALYLCASSPGLAGGSFSYEQYFGPGTRLTVT.

This chain links TRBV5-1 with TRBJ2-1; tentative D call: TRBD2 (5 bases). This CDR3 has 15 residues. V gave up 0 bases and J gave up 4 bases, with 11 bases separating them. In germline, CDR1 is SGHRS, CDR2 YFSETQ. CDR3 nucleotides: TGCGCCAGCAGCTTGGCGGGGTCTCCATACAATGAGCAGTTCTTC. Its protein is CASSLAGSPYNEQFF.

The chain uses TRBV28 and TRBJ1-2; 7 positions match TRBD1. V was clipped by 4 bases and J by 5 bases; unmatched bases: 19. This CDR3 is built from 18 residues. CDR1 and CDR2 from the germline V gene are MDHEN and SYDVKM. The CDR3 protein is CASSSPGQYLGGGYGYTF. The CDR3 nucleotides read TGTGCCAGCAGTTCCCCGGGACAGTACCTCGGAGGGGGTTATGGCTACACCTTC.

The chain has TRBV5-1 and TRBJ2-5, with 7 positions matching TRBD1. Judging by the DNA end, TRBJ2-7 fits better; the J call may be wrong. Germline V lookup: CDR1 SGHRS, CDR2 YFSETQ. The CDR3 contains 13 residues. The CDR3 spells CASSFRTGYEQYF. For the CDR3, the DNA is TGCGCCAGCAGCTTCAGGACAGGCTACGAGCAGTACTTC.

This clone was found once. The chain has TRBV5-1 and TRBJ2-7, with 10 bases identical to TRBD1. Germline assignment: CDR1 SGHRS and CDR2 YFSETQ. Trimming removed 4 bases from V and 4 bases from J; junction bases left unmatched: 17. The length of the CDR3 is 18 residues. DNA for the CDR3: TGCGCCAGCAGCGAAGGACCGGGGACAGGGGCTTCCTCGTACGAGCAGTACTTC. Amino acid sequence: CASSEGPGTGASSYEQYF.

This clone has only a few counts. The chain combines TRBV27 with TRBJ2-7; D possibly corresponds to TRBD2 (7 bases). In germline, CDR1 is MNHEY, CDR2 SMNVEV (reference sequence). With 4 bases removed from V and 1 base from J, the gap between germline ends came to 14 bases. This CDR3 is 15 amino acids long. CDR3: CASSYGGAYSYEQYF. The CDR3 nucleotides are TGTGCCAGCAGTTATGGGGGGGCCTATTCCTACGAGCAGTACTTC.

CDR3 coding DNA: TGCGCCAGCAGCCAACTCCGACTAGTCGGCAATGAGCAGTTCTTC. It is translated as CASSQLRLVGNEQFF. The chain couples TRBV4-1 to TRBJ2-1, with D perhaps TRBD2 (6 bases). The V end was cut by 2 bases, the J end by 6 bases, with 14 bases between. Germline V gives CDR1 MGHRA, CDR2 YSYEKL. This CDR3 spans 15 amino acids.

The chain links TRBV14 to TRBJ1-2; TRBD1 is a possible D gene (6 bases). V was trimmed by 8 bases and J by 3 bases, leaving 13 bases between them. The CDR3 length is 13 residues. Looked up from germline, CDR1 is SGHDN and CDR2 is FVKESK. CDR3 amino acids: CASSPQGYYGYTF. The CDR3 coding sequence is TGTGCCAGCTCACCACAGGGTTACTATGGCTACACCTTC.

This rearrangement joins TRBV27 to TRBJ2-2; TRBD2 is a possible D gene (6 bases). Germline CDR1 reads MNHEY; CDR2 reads SMNVEV (reference sequence). CDR3 length: 18 residues. V lost 0 bases and J 1 base, leaving 15 bases between the germline ends. The CDR3 DNA is TGTGCCAGCAGTTTATCCCTCCGTCCGGGGGAGAACACCGGGGAGCTGTTTTTT. Translated, it gives CASSLSLRPGENTGELFF.

The V gene is TRBV5-1, the J gene TRBJ2-7; 9 positions match TRBD1. V lost 4 bases to trimming and J lost 6 bases; unmatched junction nucleotides: 11. The germline CDR1 and CDR2 sequences are SGHRS and YFSETQ. The CDR3 runs to 15 residues. The CDR3 spells CASSPVPGQGSEQYF. The CDR3 DNA sequence: TGCGCCAGCAGCCCCGTCCCGGGACAGGGTTCCGAGCAGTACTTC.

The chain recombines TRBV5-4 with TRBJ2-6, with TRBD1 identical over 10 bases. Looked up from germline, CDR1 is SGHNT and CDR2 is YYREEE (reference sequence). This CDR3 comprises 20 residues. V gave up 5 bases and J gave up 2 bases; unmatched junction bases: 16. In DNA form, the CDR3 reads TGTGCCAGCAGGTCGACAGGGGGCGCGGGAAAGTATCCTGGGGCCAACGTCCTGACTTTC. It is translated as CASRSTGGAGKYPGANVLTF.

This chain uses TRBV25-1 with TRBJ2-7; D perhaps matches TRBD1 (5 bases). The CDR3 sequence is 14 residues long. V gave up 1 base and J gave up 3 bases, with 10 bases separating them. The germline V gene encodes CDR1 MGHDK and CDR2 SYGVNS. In DNA form, the CDR3 reads TGTGCCAGCAGTGAATTCGGCAGGGACTACGAGCAGTACTTC. Its protein product is CASSEFGRDYEQYF.